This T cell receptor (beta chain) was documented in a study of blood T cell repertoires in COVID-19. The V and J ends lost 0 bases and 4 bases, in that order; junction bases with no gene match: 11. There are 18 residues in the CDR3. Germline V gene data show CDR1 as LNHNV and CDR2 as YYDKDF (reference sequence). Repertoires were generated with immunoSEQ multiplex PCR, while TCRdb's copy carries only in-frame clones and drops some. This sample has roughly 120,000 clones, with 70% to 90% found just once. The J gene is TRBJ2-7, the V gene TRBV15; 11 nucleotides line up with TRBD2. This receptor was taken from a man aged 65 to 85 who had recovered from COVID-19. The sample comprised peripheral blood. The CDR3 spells CATSRDQGASGRRYEQYF. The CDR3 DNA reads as TGTGCCACCAGCAGAGATCAGGGGGCTAGCGGGAGGAGGTACGAGCAGTACTTC.